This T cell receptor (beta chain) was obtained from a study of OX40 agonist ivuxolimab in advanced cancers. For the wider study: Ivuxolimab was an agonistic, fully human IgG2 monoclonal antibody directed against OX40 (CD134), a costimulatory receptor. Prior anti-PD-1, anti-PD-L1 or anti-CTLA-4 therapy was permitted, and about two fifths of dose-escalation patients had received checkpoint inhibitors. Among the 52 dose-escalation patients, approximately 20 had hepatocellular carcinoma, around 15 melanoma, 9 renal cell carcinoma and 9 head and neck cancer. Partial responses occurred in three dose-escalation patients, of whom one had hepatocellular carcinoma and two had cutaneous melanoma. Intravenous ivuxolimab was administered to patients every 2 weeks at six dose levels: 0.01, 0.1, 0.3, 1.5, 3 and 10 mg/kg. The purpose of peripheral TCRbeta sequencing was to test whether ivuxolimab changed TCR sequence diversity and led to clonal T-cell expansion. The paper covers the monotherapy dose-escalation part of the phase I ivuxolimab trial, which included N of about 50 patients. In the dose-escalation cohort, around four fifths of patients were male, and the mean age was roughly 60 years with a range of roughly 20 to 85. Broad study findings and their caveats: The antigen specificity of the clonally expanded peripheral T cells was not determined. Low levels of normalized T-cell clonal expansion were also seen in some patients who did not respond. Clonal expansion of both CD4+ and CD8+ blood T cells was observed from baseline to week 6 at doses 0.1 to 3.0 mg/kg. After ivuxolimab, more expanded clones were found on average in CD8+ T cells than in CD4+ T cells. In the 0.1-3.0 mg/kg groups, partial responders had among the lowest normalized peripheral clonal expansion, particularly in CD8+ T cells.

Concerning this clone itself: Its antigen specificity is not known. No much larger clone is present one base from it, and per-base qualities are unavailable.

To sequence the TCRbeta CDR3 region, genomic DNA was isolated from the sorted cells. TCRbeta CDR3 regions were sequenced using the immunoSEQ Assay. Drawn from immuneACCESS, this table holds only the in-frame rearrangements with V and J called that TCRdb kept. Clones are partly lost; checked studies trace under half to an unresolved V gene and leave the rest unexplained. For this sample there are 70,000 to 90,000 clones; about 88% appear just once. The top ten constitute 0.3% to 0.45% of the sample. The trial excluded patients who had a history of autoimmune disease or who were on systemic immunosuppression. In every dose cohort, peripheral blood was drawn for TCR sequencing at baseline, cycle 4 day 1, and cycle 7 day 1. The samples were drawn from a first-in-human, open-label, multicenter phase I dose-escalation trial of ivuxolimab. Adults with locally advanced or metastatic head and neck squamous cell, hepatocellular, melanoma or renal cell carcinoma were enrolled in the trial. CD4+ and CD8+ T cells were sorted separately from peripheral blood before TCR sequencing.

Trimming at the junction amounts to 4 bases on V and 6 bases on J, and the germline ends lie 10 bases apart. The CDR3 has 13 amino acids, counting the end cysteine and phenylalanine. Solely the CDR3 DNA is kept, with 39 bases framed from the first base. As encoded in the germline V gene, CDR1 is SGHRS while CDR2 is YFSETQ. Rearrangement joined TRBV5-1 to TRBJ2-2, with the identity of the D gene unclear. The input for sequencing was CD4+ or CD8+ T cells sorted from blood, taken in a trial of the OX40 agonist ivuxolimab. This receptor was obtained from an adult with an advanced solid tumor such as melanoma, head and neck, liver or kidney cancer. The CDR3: CASSPGDPGELFF. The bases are TGCGCCAGCAGCCCTGGTGACCCCGGGGAGCTGTTTTTT.